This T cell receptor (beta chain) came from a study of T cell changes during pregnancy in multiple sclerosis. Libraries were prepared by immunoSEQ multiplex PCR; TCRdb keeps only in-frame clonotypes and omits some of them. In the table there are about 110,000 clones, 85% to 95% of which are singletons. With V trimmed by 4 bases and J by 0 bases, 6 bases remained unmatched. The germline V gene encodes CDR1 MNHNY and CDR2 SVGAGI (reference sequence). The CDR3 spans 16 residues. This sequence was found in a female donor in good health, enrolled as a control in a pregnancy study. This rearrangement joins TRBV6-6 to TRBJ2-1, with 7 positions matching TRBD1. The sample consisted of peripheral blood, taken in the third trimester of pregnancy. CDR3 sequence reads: CASSFLGQSSYNEQFF. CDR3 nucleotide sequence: TGTGCCAGCAGTTTCTTGGGACAGAGCTCCTACAATGAGCAGTTCTTC.